Listed here are 4 T cell receptor beta chains from one sample, sequenced in a study of T cells in Graves' hyperthyroidism and ophthalmopathy. Template material for amplifying TCR beta CDR3 regions consisted of RNA transcripts. When the TCR CDR3 underwent first-round RT-PCR, the HTBI primer set was used. TCRdb re-called the multiplex PCR reads with MiXCR, one entry per CDR3 protein. Of about 500,000 distinct CDR3 sequences in the sample, approximately 17% are singletons; the top ten hold roughly 18%. The material sequenced was blood. These receptors all stem from a young woman with Graves' ophthalmopathy.

The chain carries TRBV20-1 and TRBJ1-6; 7 nucleotides align to TRBD1. This CDR3 is built from 14 residues. With 0 bases clipped from V and 7 bases from J, the junction kept 3 bases outside the gene matches. Germline V lookup: CDR1 DFQATT, CDR2 SNEGSKA (reference sequence). CDR3 in amino acids: CSARDRDSNSPLHF. For the CDR3, the DNA is TGCAGTGCTAGAGACCGGGACAGCAATTCACCCCTCCACTTT.

This clonotype has ten or more counts. V and J are TRBV28 and TRBJ1-4, with 7 bases aligning to TRBD1. CDR3 length equals 15 residues. With 4 bases clipped from V and 8 bases from J, the junction kept 10 bases outside the gene matches. CDR1 is MDHEN, CDR2 SYDVKM, per germline. The CDR3 loop is CASSSPTGRLEKLFF. CDR3 coding DNA: TGTGCCAGCAGTTCTCCGACAGGGAGATTAGAAAAACTGTTTTTT.

This clonotype has just one count. V is TRBV7-3 and J is TRBJ2-5; unclear D gene. Per the germline V gene, CDR1 is SGHTA and CDR2 is FQGTGA. Trimming cost V 2 bases and J 3 bases, with 10 bases left between them. The CDR3 is made up of 14 amino acids. The DNA for the CDR3 is TGTGCCAGCAGCTTAGCGGAGCTCGAAGAGACCCAGTACTTC. Translation gives CASSLAELEETQYF.

V and J are TRBV7-2 and TRBJ2-2; 11 nucleotides align to TRBD2. The CDR3 covers 17 residues. Trimming removed 5 bases from V and 5 bases from J; junction bases left unmatched: 10. In germline, CDR1 is SGHTA, CDR2 FQGNSA. The CDR3 DNA reads TGTGCCAGCAGCCCTTACGGCGGACTAGCGGGTACCGGGGAGCTGTTTTTT. Residues: CASSPYGGLAGTGELFF.